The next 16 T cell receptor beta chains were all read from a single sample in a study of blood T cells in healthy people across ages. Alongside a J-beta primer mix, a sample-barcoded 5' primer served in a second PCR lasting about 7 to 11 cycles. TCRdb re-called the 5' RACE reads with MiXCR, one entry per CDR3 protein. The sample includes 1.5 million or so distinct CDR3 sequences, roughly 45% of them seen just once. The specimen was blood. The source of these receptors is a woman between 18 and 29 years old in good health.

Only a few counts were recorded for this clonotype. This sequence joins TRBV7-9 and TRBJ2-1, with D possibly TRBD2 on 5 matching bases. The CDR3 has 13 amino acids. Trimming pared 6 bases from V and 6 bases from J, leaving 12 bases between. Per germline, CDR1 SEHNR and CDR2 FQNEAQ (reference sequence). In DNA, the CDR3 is TGTGCCAGCAGGGCGGGCATGAGCAATGAGCAGTTCTTC. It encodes CASRAGMSNEQFF. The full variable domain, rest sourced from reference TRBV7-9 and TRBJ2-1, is DTGVSQNPRHKITKRGQNVTFRCDPISEHNRLYWYRQTLGQGPEFLTYFQNEAQLEKSRLLSDRFSAERPKGSFSTLEIQRTEQGDSAMYLCASRAGMSNEQFFGPGTRLTVL.

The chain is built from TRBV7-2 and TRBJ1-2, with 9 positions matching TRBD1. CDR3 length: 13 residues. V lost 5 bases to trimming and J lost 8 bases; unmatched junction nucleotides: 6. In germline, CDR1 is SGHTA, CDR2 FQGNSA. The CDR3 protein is CASSPWTGVGYTF. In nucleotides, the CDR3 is TGTGCCAGCAGCCCCTGGACAGGGGTCGGCTACACCTTC.

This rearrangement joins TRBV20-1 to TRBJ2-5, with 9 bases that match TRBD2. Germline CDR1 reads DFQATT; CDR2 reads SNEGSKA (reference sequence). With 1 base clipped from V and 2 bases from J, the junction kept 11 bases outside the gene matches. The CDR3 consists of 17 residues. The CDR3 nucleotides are TGCAGTGCTAGAGCCTTCTCGGCTAGCGGGAAGCAAGAGACCCAGTACTTC. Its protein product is CSARAFSASGKQETQYF.

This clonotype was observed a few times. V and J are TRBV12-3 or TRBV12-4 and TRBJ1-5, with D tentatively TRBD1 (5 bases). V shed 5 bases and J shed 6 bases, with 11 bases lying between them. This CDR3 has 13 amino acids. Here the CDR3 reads CASSRAGGQPQHF. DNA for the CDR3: TGTGCCAGCAGTCGGGCCGGGGGTCAGCCCCAGCATTTT.

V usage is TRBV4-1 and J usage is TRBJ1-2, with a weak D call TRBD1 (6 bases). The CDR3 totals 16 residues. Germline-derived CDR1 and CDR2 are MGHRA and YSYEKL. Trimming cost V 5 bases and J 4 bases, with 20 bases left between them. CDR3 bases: TGCGCCAGCAGCATTCGGGAATGGGACACCTTCTATGGCTACACCTTC. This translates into CASSIREWDTFYGYTF.

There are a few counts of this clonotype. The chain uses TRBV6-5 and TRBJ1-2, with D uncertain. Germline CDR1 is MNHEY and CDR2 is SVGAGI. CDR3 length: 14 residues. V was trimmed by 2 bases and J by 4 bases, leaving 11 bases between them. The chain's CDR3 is CASSYTGSSYGYTF. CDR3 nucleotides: TGTGCCAGCAGTTACACTGGGTCTAGCTATGGCTACACCTTC.

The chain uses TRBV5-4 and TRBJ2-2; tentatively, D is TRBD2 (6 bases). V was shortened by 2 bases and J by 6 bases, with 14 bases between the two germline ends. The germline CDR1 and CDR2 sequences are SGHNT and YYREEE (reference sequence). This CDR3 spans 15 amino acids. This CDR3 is CASSLQREIPGELFF. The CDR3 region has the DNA TGTGCCAGCAGCTTACAACGGGAGATTCCCGGGGAGCTGTTTTTT. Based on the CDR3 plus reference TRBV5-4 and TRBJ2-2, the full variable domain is ETGVTQSPTHLIKTRGQQVTLRCSSQSGHNTVSWYQQALGQGPQFIFQYYREEENGRGNFPPRFSGLQFPNYSSELNVNALELDDSALYLCASSLQREIPGELFFGEGSRLTVL.

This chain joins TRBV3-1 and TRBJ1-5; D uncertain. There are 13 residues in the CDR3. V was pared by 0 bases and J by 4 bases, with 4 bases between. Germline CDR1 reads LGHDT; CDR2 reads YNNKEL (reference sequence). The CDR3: CASSQEQNQPQHF. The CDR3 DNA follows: TGTGCCAGCAGCCAAGAGCAAAATCAGCCCCAGCATTTT.

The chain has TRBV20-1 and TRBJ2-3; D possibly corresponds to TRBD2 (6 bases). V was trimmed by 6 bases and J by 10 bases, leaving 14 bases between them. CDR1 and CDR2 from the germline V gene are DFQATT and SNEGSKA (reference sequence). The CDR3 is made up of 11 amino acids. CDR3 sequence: CSARETFPQYF. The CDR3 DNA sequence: TGCAGTGCCCGGGAGACTTTCCCGCAGTATTTT.

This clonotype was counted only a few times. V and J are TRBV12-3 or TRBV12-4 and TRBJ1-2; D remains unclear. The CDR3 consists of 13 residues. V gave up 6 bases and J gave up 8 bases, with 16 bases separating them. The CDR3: CASRASPAGGYTF. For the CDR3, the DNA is TGTGCCAGCAGAGCGTCGCCGGCTGGCGGCTACACCTTC.

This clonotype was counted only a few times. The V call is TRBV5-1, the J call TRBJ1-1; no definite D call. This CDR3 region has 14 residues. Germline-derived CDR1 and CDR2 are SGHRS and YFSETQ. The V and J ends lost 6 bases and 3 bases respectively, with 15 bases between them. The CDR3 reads CASNFAGGYTEAFF. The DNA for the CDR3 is TGCGCCAGCAACTTTGCGGGCGGTTACACTGAAGCTTTCTTT.

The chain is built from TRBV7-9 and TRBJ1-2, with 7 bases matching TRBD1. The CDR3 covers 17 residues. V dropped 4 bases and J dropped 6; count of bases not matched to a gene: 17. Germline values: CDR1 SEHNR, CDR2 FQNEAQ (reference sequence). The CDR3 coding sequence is TGTGCCAGCAGCTCGACCAGGGGGGCGAGATCTGACGATGGCTACACCTTC. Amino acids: CASSSTRGARSDDGYTF. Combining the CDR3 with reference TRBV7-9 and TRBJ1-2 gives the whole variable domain DTGVSQNPRHKITKRGQNVTFRCDPISEHNRLYWYRQTLGQGPEFLTYFQNEAQLEKSRLLSDRFSAERPKGSFSTLEIQRTEQGDSAMYLCASSSTRGARSDDGYTFGSGTRLTVV.

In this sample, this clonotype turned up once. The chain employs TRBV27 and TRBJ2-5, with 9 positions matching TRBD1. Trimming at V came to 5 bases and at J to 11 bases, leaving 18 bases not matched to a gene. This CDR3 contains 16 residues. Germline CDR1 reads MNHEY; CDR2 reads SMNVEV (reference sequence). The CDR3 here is CASSVGGTGFNNEQYF. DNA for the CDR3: TGTGCCAGCAGTGTGGGTGGGACAGGGTTCAACAATGAGCAGTACTTC.

In nucleotides, the CDR3 is TGTGCCTGGAGTGTGCAAGGACTAGCGGGAGGGGATGAGCAGTTCTTC. Amino acids: CAWSVQGLAGGDEQFF. The V call is TRBV30, the J call TRBJ2-1, with TRBD2 identical over 15 bases. This CDR3 has 16 amino acids. Losses at the gene ends were 0 bases for V and 8 bases for J; bases not matched to a gene: 5. The germline V gene has CDR1 GTSNPN and CDR2 SVGIG (reference sequence).

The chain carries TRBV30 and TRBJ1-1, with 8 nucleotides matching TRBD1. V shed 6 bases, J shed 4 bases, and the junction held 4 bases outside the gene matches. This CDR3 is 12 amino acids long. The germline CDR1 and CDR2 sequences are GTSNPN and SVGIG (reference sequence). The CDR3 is CACNRGATEAFF. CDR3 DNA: TGTGCCTGTAACAGGGGGGCCACTGAAGCTTTCTTT.

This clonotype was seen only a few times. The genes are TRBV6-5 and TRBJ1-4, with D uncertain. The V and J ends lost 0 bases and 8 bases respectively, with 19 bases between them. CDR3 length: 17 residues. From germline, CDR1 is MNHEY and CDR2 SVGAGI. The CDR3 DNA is TGTGCCAGCAGTTACTCGATGGGCGACGGCCGCTTAGAAAAACTGTTTTTT. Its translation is CASSYSMGDGRLEKLFF.